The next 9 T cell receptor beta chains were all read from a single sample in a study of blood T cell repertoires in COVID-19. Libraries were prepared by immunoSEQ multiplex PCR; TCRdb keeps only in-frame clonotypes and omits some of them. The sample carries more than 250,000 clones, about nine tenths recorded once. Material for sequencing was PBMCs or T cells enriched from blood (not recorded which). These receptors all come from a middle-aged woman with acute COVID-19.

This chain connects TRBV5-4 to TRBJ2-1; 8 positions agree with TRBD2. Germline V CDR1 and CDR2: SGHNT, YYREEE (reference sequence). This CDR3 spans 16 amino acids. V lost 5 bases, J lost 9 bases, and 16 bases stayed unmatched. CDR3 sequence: CASRTGLDLSRGEQFF. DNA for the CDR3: TGTGCCAGCAGAACGGGACTAGATTTAAGTCGTGGTGAGCAGTTCTTC.

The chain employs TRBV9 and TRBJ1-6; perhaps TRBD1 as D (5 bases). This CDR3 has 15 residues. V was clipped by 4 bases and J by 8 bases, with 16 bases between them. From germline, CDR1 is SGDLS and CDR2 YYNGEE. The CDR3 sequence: CASSPRAGEDSPLHF. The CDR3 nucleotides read TGTGCCAGCAGCCCGCGAGCGGGGGAGGATTCACCCCTCCACTTT.

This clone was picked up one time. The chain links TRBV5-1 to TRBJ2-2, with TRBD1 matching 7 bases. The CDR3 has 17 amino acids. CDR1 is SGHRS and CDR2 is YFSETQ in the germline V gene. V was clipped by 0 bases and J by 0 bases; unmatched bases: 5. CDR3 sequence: CASSLGTGLANTGELFF. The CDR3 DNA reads TGCGCCAGCAGCTTGGGGACAGGCCTTGCGAACACCGGGGAGCTGTTTTTT.

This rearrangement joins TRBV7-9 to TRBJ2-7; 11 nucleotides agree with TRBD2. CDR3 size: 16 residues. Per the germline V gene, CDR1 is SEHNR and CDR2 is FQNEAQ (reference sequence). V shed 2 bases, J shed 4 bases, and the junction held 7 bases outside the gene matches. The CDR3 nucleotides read TGTGCCAGCAGCTTATCCCTAGCGGGAGGAGAATACGAGCAGTACTTC. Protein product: CASSLSLAGGEYEQYF.

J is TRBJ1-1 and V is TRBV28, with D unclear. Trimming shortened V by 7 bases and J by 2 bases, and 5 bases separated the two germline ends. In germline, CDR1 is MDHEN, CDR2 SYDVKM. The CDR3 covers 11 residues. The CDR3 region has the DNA TGTGCCAGCACCTTTAACACTGAAGCTTTCTTT. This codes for CASTFNTEAFF. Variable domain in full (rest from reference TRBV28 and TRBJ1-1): DVKVTQSSRYLVKRTGEKVFLECVQDMDHENMFWYRQDPGLGLRLIYFSYDVKMKEKGDIPEGYSVSREKKERFSLILESASTNQTSMYLCASTFNTEAFFGQGTRLTVV.

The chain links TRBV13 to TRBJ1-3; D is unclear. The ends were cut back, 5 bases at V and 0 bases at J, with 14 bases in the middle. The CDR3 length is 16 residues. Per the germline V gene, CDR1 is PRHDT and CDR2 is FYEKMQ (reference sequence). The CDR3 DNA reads TGTGCCAGCAGCCTCTCCCGGGTTCGCTCTGGAAACACCATATATTTT. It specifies CASSLSRVRSGNTIYF.

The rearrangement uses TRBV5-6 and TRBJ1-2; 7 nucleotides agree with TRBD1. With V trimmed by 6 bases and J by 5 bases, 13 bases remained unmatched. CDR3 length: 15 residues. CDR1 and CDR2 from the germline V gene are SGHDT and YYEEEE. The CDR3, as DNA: TGTGCCAGCACATACGTGGGACAGTCCTATTATGGCTACACCTTC. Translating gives CASTYVGQSYYGYTF.

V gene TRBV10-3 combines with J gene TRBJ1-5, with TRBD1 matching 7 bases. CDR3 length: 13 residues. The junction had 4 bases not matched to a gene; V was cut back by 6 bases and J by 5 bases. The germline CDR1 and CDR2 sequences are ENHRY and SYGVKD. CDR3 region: CAISRDRDQPQHF. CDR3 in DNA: TGTGCCATCAGCCGGGACAGAGATCAGCCCCAGCATTTT.

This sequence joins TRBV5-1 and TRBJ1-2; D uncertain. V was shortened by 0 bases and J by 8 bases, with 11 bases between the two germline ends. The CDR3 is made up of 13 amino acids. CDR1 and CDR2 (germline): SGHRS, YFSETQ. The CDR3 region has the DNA TGCGCCAGCAGCTTGGGAGACGGGGAAGGCTACACCTTC. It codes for CASSLGDGEGYTF.